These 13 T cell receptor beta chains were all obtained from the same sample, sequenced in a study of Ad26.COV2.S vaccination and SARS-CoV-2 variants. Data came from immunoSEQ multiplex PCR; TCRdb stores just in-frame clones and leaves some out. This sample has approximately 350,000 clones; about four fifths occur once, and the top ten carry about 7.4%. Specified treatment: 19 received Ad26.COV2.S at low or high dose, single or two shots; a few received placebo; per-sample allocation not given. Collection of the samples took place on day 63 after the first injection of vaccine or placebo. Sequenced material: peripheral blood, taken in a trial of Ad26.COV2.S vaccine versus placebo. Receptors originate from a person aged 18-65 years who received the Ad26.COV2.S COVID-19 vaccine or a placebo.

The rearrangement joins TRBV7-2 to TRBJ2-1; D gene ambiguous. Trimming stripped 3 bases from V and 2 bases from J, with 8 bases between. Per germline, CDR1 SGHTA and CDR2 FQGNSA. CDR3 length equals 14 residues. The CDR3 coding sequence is TGTGCCAGCAGCTTCACCGGTACCTACAATGAGCAGTTCTTC. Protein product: CASSFTGTYNEQFF.

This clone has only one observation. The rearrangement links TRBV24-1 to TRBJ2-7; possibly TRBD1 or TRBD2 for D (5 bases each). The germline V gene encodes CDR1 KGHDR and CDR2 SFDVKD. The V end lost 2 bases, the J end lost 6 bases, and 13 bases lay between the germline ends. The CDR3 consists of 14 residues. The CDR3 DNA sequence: TGTGCCACCAGTGATTGGGACGCGGGCGCCGAGCAGTACTTC. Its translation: CATSDWDAGAEQYF.

In nucleotides, the CDR3 is TGTGCCAGCAGCGCGGGAGCCGGCGGGAACACTGAAGCTTTCTTT. Protein product: CASSAGAGGNTEAFF. The chain recombines TRBV6-5 with TRBJ1-1, with unresolved D. V lost 6 bases, J lost 1 base, and 15 bases lay in between. The germline V gene has CDR1 MNHEY and CDR2 SVGAGI. This CDR3 has 15 amino acids.

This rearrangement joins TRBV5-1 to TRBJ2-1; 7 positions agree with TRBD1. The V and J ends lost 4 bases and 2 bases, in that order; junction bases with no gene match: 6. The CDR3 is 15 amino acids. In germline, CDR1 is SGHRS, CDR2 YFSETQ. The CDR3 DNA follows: TGCGCCAGCAGCCCGGGGACAGCAGCCTACAATGAGCAGTTCTTC. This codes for CASSPGTAAYNEQFF.

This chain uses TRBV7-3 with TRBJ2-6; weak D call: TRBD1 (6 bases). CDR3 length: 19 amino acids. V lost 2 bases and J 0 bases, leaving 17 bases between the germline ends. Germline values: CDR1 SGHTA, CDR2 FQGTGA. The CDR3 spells CASSLWTVSRGSGANVLTF. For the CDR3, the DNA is TGTGCCAGCAGCTTATGGACAGTCAGCAGGGGCTCTGGGGCCAACGTCCTGACTTTC.

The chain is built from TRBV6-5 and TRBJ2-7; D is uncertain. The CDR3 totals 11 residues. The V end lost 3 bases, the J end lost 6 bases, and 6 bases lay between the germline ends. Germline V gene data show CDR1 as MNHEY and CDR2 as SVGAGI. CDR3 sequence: CASSYSGEQYF. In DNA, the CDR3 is TGTGCCAGCAGTTATTCAGGCGAGCAGTACTTC.

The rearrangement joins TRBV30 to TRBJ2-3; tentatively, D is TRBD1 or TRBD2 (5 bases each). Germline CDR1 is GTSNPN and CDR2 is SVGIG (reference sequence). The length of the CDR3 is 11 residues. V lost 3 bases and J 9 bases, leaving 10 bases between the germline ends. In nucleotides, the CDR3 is TGTGCCTGGAGACTAGGGGACACGCAGTATTTT. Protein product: CAWRLGDTQYF. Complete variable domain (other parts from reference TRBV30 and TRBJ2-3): SQTIHQWPATLVQPVGSPLSLECTVEGTSNPNLYWYRQAAGRGLQLLFYSVGIGQISSEVPQNLSASRPQDRQFILSSKKLLLSDSGFYLCAWRLGDTQYFGPGTRLTVL.

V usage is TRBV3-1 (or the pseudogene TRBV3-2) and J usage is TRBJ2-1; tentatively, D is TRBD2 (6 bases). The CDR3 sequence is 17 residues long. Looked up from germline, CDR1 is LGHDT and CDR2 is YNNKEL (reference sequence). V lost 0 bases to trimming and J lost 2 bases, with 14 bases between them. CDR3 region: CASSQDDPAGPYNEQFF. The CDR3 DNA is TGTGCCAGCAGCCAAGACGATCCAGCGGGCCCCTACAATGAGCAGTTCTTC.

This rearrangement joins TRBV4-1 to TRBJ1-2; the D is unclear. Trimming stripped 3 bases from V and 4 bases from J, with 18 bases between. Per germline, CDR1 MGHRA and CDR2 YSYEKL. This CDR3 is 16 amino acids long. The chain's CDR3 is CASSHPREGPFYGYTF. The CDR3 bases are TGCGCCAGCAGCCACCCCCGGGAAGGGCCCTTCTATGGCTACACCTTC.

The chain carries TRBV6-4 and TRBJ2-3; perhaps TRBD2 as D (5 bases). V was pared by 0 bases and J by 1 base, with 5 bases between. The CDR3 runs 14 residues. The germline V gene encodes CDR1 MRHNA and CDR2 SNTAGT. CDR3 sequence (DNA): TGTGCCAGCAGTGACTCAGCGGGCACAGATACGCAGTATTTT. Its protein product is CASSDSAGTDTQYF.

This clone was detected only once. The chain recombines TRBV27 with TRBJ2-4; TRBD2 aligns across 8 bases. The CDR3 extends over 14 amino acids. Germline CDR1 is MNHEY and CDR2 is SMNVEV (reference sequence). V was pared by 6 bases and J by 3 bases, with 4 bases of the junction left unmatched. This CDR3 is CASRPGLVKNIQYF. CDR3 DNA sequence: TGTGCCAGCAGGCCGGGACTAGTCAAAAACATTCAGTACTTC.

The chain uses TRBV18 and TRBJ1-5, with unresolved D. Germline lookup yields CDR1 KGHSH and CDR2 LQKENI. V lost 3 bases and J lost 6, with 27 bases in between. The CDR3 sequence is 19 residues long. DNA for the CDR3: TGTGCCAGCTCACCCACCCGGGTGCGCCCCTGGGCAGTGACTCAGCCCCAGCATTTT. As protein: CASSPTRVRPWAVTQPQHF.

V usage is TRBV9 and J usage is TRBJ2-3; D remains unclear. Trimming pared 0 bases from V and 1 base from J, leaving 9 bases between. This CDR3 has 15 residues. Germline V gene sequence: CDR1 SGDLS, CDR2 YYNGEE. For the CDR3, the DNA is TGTGCCAGCAGCGTAGCCGGGTCCCGCACAGATACGCAGTATTTT. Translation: CASSVAGSRTDTQYF.